This T cell receptor beta chain was captured by sequencing in a study of blood T cells in healthy people across ages. The authors ran a second PCR of roughly 6 to 12 cycles using a sample-barcoded 5' primer and a J-beta primer mix. Using its own MiXCR run on the 5' RACE reads, TCRdb lists one record per CDR3 protein. The sample gives some 760,000 distinct CDR3 sequences, 20% to 30% of which show up once; under 9.5% is in the top ten. Germline V gene lookup returns CDR1 SEHNR and CDR2 FQNEAQ (reference sequence). The CDR3 consists of 17 residues. V lost 11 bases, J lost 0 bases, and 13 bases stayed unmatched. These data were likewise used in another study, on T cells of mothers and their children. Per that paper: Second-PCR amplification with M1S added sample barcodes and 2-4 random nucleotides. Mothers gave over 8 million TCR beta CDR3 reads each, and children 2.5 million to 3 million each. In related and unrelated pairs alike, thymic selection shapes TCR recombination output, with inherited differences minor. Mother-child pairs who were related displayed a slightly higher overlap than unrelated pairs, a difference that was non-significant.

This receptor was obtained from a boy under 18 in good health. This rearrangement joins TRBV7-9 to TRBJ2-2, with TRBD1 matching 9 bases. Material: blood. The CDR3 spells CAPGGTGSRSNTGELFF. CDR3 bases: TGTGCCCCCGGAGGGACAGGGAGTAGGTCGAACACCGGGGAGCTGTTTTTT.